The present T cell receptor (beta chain) was sequenced within a study of T cells in women clearing cervical HPV infection. Whole-study context: Cases' blood sampling followed lesion detection by median about 150 days (90 to 200).

Study conclusions and caveats: TRBV6-7 relative abundance averaged about 0.1% in cases and 0.16% in controls.

With 1 base removed from V and 4 bases from J, the gap between germline ends came to 7 bases. Germline values: CDR1 LNHDA, CDR2 SQIVND (reference sequence). The CDR3 sequence is 13 residues long. The assay was immunoSEQ multiplex PCR, and TCRdb's table has in-frame clones only and misses some. The sample data list around 38,000 clones. For this clone: What it recognizes is unknown. The read terminates 3 residues before the CDR3 end, so the remaining end is supplied by the germline J gene.

Material: blood buffy coat. V usage is TRBV19 and J usage is TRBJ1-1, with no clear D. The source is a woman aged 18-70 years with a cervical HPV16 infection that either progressed to CIN3+ or cleared (not recorded which). Partial CDR3 DNA: TGTGCCAGTAGTATAGGCGGCGTCACTGAA. This codes for CASSIGGVTE. The full CDR3 protein reads CASSIGGVTEAFF.